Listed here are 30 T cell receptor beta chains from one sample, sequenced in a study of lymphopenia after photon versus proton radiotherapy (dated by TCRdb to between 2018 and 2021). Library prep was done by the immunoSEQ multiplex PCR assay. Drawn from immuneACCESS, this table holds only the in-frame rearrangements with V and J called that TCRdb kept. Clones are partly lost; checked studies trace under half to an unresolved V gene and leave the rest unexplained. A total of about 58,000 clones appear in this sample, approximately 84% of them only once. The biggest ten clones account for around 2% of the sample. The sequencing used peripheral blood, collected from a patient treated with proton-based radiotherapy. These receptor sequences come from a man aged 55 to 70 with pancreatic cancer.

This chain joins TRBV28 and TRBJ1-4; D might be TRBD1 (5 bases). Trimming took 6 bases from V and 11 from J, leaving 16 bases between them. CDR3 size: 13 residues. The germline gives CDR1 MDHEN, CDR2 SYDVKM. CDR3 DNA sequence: TGTGCCAGCAGCATTCACGGGGGGGAGAAACTGTTTTTT. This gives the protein CASSIHGGEKLFF.

The CDR3 reads CASSHPGTSFEQYF. The CDR3 DNA reads TGTGCCAGCAGCCACCCCGGGACTAGCTTCGAGCAGTACTTC. The chain carries TRBV11-3 and TRBJ2-7; 9 bases map to TRBD2. The CDR3 has 14 residues. The V and J ends lost 5 bases and 6 bases, in that order; junction bases with no gene match: 8. Per the germline V gene, CDR1 is SGHNT and CDR2 is YENEEA.

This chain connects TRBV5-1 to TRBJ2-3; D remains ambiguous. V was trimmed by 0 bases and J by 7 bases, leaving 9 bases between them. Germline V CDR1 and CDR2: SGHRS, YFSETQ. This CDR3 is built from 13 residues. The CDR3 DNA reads TGCGCCAGCAGCTTGGAAGTTGAGAATACGCAGTATTTT. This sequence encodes CASSLEVENTQYF.

DNA of the CDR3: TGTGCCAGCAGCCAAGCGAAATGGGGCCGTTACACTGAAGCTTTCTTT. It codes for CASSQAKWGRYTEAFF. The V and J genes are TRBV14 and TRBJ1-1; D is perhaps TRBD1 (5 bases). V was pared by 1 base and J by 3 bases, with 15 bases between. The CDR3 length is 16 residues. Germline V gene sequence: CDR1 SGHDN, CDR2 FVKESK.

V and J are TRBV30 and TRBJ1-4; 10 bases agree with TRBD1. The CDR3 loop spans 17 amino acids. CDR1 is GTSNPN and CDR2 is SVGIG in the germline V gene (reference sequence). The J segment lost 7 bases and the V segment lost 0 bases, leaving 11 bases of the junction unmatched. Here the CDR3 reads CAWSVPSYRDRGEKLFF. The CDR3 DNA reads TGTGCCTGGAGTGTACCGAGTTATCGGGACAGGGGTGAAAAACTGTTTTTT.

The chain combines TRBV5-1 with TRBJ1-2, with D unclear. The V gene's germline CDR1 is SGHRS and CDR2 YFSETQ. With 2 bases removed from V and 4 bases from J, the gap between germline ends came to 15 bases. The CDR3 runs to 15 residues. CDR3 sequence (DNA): TGCGCCAGCAGCTTAGGCAGCGCAAATCCCTATGGCTACACCTTC. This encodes CASSLGSANPYGYTF.

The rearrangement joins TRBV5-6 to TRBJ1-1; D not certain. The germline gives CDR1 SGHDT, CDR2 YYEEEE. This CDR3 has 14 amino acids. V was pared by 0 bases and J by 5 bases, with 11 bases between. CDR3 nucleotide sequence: TGTGCCAGCAGCTTGGGAGGGATGCGGACTGAAGCTTTCTTT. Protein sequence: CASSLGGMRTEAFF.

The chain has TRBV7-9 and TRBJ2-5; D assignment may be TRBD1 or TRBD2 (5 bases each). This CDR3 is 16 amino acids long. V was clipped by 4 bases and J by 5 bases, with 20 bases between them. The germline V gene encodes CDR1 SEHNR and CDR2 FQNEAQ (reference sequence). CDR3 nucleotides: TGTGCCAGCAGCTCCAACTTGCTTGGGGGTGGGGAGACCCAGTACTTC. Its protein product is CASSSNLLGGGETQYF. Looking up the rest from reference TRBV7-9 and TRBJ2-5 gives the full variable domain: DTGVSQNPRHKITKRGQNVTFRCDPISEHNRLYWYRQTLGQGPEFLTYFQNEAQLEKSRLLSDRFSAERPKGSFSTLEIQRTEQGDSAMYLCASSSNLLGGGETQYFGPGTRLLVL.

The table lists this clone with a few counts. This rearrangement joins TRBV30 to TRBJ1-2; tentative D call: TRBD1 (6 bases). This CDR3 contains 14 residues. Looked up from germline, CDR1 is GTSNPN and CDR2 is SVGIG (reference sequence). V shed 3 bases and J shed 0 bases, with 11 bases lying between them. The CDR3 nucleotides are TGTGCCTGGAGACAGGGTGGAGCTAACTATGGCTACACCTTC. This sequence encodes CAWRQGGANYGYTF.

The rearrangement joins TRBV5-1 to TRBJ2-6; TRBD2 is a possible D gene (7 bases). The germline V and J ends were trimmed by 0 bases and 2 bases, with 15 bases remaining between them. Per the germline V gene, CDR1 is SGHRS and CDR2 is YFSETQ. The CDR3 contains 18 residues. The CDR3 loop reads CASSLAGGQSPGANVLTF. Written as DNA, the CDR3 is TGCGCCAGCAGCTTGGCGGGGGGACAATCTCCTGGGGCCAACGTCCTGACTTTC.

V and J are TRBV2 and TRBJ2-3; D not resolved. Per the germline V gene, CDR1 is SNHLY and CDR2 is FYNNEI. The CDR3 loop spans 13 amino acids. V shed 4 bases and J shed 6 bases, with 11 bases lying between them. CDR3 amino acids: CASSGTASDTQYF. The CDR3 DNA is TGTGCCAGCAGTGGAACGGCTTCGGATACGCAGTATTTT.

In DNA, the CDR3 is TGTGCCAGCAGTTCCGGGACAGGGGACTATGGCTACACCTTC. Protein sequence: CASSSGTGDYGYTF. The V and J genes are TRBV27 and TRBJ1-2, with 10 bases that match TRBD1. J was trimmed by 3 bases and V by 4 bases; bases with no gene match: 2. Germline assignment: CDR1 MNHEY and CDR2 SMNVEV (reference sequence). The CDR3 consists of 14 residues.

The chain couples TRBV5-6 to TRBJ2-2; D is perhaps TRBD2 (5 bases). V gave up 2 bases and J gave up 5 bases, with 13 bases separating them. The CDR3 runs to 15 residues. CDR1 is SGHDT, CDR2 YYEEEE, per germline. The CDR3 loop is CASSLGGSGTGELFF. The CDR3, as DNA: TGTGCCAGCAGCTTAGGTGGGAGTGGTACCGGGGAGCTGTTTTTT.

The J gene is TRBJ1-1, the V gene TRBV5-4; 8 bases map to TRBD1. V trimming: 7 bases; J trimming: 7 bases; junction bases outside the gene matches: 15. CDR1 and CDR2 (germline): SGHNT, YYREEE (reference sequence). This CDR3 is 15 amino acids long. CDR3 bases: TGTGCCAGCCAACCCGGACAGGGTCAGCACGTTGAAGCTTTCTTT. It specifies CASQPGQGQHVEAFF.

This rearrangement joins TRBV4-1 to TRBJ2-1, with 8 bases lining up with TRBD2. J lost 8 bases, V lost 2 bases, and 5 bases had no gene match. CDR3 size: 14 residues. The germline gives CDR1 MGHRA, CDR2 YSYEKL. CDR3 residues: CASSQTSGRDEQFF. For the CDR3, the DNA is TGCGCCAGCAGCCAAACTAGCGGTCGTGATGAGCAGTTCTTC.

CDR3 amino acids: CASTRQMNTEAFF. The CDR3 DNA reads as TGTGCCAGCACCCGACAGATGAACACTGAAGCTTTCTTT. The chain couples TRBV14 to TRBJ1-1; TRBD1 is a possible D gene (5 bases). CDR3 length equals 13 residues. V lost 7 bases to trimming and J lost 0 bases, with 9 bases between them. Germline assignment: CDR1 SGHDN and CDR2 FVKESK.

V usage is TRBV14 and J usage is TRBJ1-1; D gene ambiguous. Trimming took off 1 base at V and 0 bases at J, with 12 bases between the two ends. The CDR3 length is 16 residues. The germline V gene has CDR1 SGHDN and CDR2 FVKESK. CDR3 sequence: CASSQGRGTMNTEAFF. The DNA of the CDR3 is TGTGCCAGCAGCCAAGGTCGGGGAACCATGAACACTGAAGCTTTCTTT. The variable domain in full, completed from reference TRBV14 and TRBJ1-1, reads EAGVTQFPSHSVIEKGQTVTLRCDPISGHDNLYWYRRVMGKEIKFLLHFVKESKQDESGMPNNRFLAERTGGTYSTLKVQPAELEDSGVYFCASSQGRGTMNTEAFFGQGTRLTVV.

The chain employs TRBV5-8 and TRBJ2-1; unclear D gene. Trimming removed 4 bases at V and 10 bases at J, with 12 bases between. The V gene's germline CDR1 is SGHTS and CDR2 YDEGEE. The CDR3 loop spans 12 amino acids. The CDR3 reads CASSSLPREQFF. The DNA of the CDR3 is TGTGCCAGCAGCAGCCTTCCTAGAGAGCAGTTCTTC.

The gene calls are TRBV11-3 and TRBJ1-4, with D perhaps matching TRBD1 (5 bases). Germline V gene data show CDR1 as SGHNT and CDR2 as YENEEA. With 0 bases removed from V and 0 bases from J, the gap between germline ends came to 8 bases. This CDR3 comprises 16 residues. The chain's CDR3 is CASSLDAQATNEKLFF. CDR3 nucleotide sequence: TGTGCCAGCAGCTTAGATGCACAGGCAACTAATGAAAAACTGTTTTTT. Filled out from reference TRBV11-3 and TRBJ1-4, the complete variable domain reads EAGVVQSPRYKIIEKKQPVAFWCNPISGHNTLYWYLQNLGQGPELLIRYENEEAVDDSQLPKDRFSAERLKGVDSTLKIQPAELGDSAVYLCASSLDAQATNEKLFFGSGTQLSVL.

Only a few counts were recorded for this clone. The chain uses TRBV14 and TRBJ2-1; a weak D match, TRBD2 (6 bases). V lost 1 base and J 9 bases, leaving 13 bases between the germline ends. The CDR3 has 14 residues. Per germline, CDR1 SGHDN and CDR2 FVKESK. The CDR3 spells CASSQGDFNGEQFF. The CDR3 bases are TGTGCCAGCAGCCAAGGGGACTTTAATGGTGAGCAGTTCTTC.

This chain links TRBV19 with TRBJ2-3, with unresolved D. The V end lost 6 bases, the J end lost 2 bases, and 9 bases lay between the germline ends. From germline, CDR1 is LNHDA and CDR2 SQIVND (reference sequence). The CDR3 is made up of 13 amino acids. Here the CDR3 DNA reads TGTGCCAGTAGACAGCCTCACACAGATACGCAGTATTTT. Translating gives CASRQPHTDTQYF. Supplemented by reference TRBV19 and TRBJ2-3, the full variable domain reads DGGITQSPKYLFRKEGQNVTLSCEQNLNHDAMYWYRQDPGQGLRLIYYSQIVNDFQKGDIAEGYSVSREKKESFPLTVTSAQKNPTAFYLCASRQPHTDTQYFGPGTRLTVL.

Written as DNA, the CDR3 is TGTGCCAGCAGCGAAGGGGGTGCTAACTATGGCTACACCTTC. This encodes CASSEGGANYGYTF. The chain couples TRBV9 to TRBJ1-2, with D tentatively TRBD1 (6 bases). CDR1 is SGDLS, CDR2 YYNGEE, per germline. This CDR3 is built from 14 residues. Between the trimmed V and J ends, which lost 3 bases and 0 bases, there was a span of 9 bases. The full variable domain, with the rest looked up from reference TRBV9 and TRBJ1-2, is DSGVTQTPKHLITATGQRVTLRCSPRSGDLSVYWYQQSLDQGLQFLIQYYNGEERAKGNILERFSAQQFPDLHSELNLSSLELGDSALYFCASSEGGANYGYTFGSGTRLTVV.

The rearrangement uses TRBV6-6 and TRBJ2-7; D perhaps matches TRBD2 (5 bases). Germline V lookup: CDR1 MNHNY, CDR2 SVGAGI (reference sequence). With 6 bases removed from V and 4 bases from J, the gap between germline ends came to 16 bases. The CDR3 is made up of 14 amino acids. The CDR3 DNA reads TGTGCCAGCAGGTTTGGGGAGACCTCGTACGAGCAGTACTTC. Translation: CASRFGETSYEQYF.

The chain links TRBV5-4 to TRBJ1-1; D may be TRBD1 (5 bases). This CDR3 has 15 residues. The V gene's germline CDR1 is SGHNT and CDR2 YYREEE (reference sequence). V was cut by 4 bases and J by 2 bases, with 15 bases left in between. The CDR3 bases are TGTGCCAGCAGCCCCGAGGGGCGGGCAAACACTGAAGCTTTCTTT. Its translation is CASSPEGRANTEAFF.

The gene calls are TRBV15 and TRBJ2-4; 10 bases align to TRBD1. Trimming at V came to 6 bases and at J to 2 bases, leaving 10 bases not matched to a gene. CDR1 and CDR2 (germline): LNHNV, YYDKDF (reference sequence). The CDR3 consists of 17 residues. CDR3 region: CATSAGTGDATKNIQYF. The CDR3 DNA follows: TGTGCCACCAGTGCCGGGACAGGGGACGCGACCAAAAACATTCAGTACTTC. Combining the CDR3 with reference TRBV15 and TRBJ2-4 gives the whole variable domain DAMVIQNPRYQVTQFGKPVTLSCSQTLNHNVMYWYQQKSSQAPKLLFHYYDKDFNNEADTPDNFQSRRPNTSFCFLDIRSPGLGDTAMYLCATSAGTGDATKNIQYFGAGTRLSVL.

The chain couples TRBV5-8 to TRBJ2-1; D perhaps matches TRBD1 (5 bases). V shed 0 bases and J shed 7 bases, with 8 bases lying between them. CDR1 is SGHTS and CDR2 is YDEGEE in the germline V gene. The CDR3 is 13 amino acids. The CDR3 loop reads CASSLGRVNEQFF. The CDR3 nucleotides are TGTGCCAGCAGCTTGGGCAGGGTGAATGAGCAGTTCTTC.

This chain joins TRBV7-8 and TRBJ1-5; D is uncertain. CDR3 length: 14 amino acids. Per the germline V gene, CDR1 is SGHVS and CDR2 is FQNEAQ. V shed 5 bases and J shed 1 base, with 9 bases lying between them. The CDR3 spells CASSHGLSNQPQHF. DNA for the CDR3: TGTGCCAGCAGCCACGGACTGAGCAATCAGCCCCAGCATTTT.

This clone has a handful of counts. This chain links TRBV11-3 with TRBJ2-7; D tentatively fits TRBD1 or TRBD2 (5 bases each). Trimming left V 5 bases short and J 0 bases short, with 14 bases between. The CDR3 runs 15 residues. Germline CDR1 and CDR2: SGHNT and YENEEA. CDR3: CASSRPPGGSYEQYF. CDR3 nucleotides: TGTGCCAGCAGCCGACCTCCTGGGGGCTCCTACGAGCAGTACTTC. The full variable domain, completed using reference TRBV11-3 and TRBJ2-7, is EAGVVQSPRYKIIEKKQPVAFWCNPISGHNTLYWYLQNLGQGPELLIRYENEEAVDDSQLPKDRFSAERLKGVDSTLKIQPAELGDSAVYLCASSRPPGGSYEQYFGPGTRLTVT.

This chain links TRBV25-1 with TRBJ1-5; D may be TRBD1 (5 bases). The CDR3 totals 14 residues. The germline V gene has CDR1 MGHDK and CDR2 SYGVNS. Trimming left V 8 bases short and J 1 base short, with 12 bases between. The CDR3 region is CASPGQPSNQPQHF. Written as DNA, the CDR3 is TGTGCCAGCCCCGGACAACCAAGCAATCAGCCCCAGCATTTT.

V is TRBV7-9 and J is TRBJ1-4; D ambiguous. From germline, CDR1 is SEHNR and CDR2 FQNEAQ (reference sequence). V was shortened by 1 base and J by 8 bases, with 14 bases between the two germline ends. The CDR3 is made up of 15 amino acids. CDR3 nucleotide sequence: TGTGCCAGCAGCTTAGGGGCCGGGTTCCGAGAAAAACTGTTTTTT. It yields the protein CASSLGAGFREKLFF.